This T cell receptor beta chain was sequenced for a study of T cells in women clearing cervical HPV infection. Whole-study context: Case blood drawn at lesion detection; control blood after infection cleared.

On this clone itself: The sequence runs out 3 residues before the end of the CDR3; the remainder is reconstructed from the germline J gene.

Here immunoSEQ multiplex PCR was the method, and the copy in TCRdb shows in-frame clones only, minus some. In total, the table holds tens of thousands of clones. CDR1 GTSNPN and CDR2 SVGIG come from the germline V gene (reference sequence). V dropped 2 bases and J dropped 0; count of bases not matched to a gene: 8. The CDR3 is 17 amino acids. The chain employs TRBV30 and TRBJ2-3; TRBD2 aligns across 10 bases. Material for sequencing was blood buffy coat. The TCR sequence derives from a woman between 18 and 70 years old with a cervical HPV16 infection that either progressed to CIN3+ or cleared (not recorded which). The sequenced CDR3 bases are TGTGCCTGGAGTAAGGGGGTAGCGGGAGGCAGCACAGATACG. The encoded protein is CAWSKGVAGGSTDT. The whole CDR3 sequence reads CAWSKGVAGGSTDTQYF.